This paragraph reports one TCR beta chain. Antigen: not known. The record originates from a study of PD-1 blockade in classical Hodgkin lymphoma. At the level of the study: Intravenous nivolumab at 3 mg/kg was given to patients every 2 weeks. Study results and limitations: Compared with healthy donors, newly diagnosed patients reportedly showed lower baseline TCR diversity. The authors excluded patients who started nivolumab under 1 year after ASCT. The repertoire differences lack a defined cause, possibly disease activity or prior therapy.

CDR3 size: 13 residues. The V end lost 4 bases, the J end lost 0 bases, and 7 bases lay between the germline ends. Per germline, CDR1 GTSNPN and CDR2 SVGIG (reference sequence). Using immunoSEQ multiplex PCR, the repertoire was profiled, and TCRdb retains in-frame clones only, with some absent. The table records under 9,000 clones, around 84% of them present only once. Sample time point: cycle 4 day 1 (C4D1), after less than seven weeks of nivolumab. Relapse was seen in all patients after autologous stem cell transplantation, and brentuximab vedotin exposure was variable. CD8+ T cell isolation from thawed PBMCs was performed by magnetic negative selection.

This material consisted of CD8+ T cells from blood, taken before the fourth cycle of nivolumab. This TCR came from a human donor with classical Hodgkin lymphoma. The V call is TRBV30, the J call TRBJ1-3; no definite D call. CDR3: CAWTLSSGNTIYF. CDR3 sequence (DNA): TGTGCCTGGACCCTTAGCTCTGGAAACACCATATATTTT.